This T cell receptor (beta chain) came from a study of blood T cell repertoires in COVID-19. The method was immunoSEQ multiplex PCR; TCRdb's version includes in-frame clones alone and lacks a portion of them. The sample consists of approximately 500,000 clones, 85% to 90% of them appearing once. The CDR3 runs 15 residues. Germline-derived CDR1 and CDR2 are LNHDA and SQIVND (reference sequence). Unmatched junction bases numbered 9, after V lost 5 bases and J lost 8 bases. This clonotype originated in a woman aged 45 to 65 with COVID-19, enrolled during active disease. V is TRBV19 and J is TRBJ1-4; 9 nucleotides match TRBD1. Sequencing input: peripheral blood. CDR3 residues: CASSSPGQGEEKLFF. CDR3 nucleotides: TGTGCCAGTAGTTCCCCGGGACAGGGCGAGGAAAAACTGTTTTTT. The full variable domain, completed using reference TRBV19 and TRBJ1-4, is DGGITQSPKYLFRKEGQNVTLSCEQNLNHDAMYWYRQDPGQGLRLIYYSQIVNDFQKGDIAEGYSVSREKKESFPLTVTSAQKNPTAFYLCASSSPGQGEEKLFFGSGTQLSVL.